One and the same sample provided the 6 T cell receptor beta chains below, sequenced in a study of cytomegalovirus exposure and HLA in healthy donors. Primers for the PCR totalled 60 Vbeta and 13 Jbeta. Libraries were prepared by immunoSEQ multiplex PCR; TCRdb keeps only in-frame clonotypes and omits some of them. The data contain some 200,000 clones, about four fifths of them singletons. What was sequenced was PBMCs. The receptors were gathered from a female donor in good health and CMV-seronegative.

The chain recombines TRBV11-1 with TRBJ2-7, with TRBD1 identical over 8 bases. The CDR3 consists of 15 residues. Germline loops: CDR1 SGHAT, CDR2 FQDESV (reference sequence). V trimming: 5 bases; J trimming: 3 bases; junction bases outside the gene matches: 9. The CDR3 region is CASSPRTGNGYEQYF. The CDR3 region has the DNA TGTGCCAGCAGCCCGAGGACAGGGAACGGCTACGAGCAGTACTTC.

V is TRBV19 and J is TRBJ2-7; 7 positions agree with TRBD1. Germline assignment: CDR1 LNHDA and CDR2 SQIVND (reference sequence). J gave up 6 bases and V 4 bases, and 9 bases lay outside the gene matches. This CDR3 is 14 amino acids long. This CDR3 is CASSTGTDVSEQYF. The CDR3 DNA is TGTGCCAGTAGTACCGGGACAGACGTCTCCGAGCAGTACTTC.

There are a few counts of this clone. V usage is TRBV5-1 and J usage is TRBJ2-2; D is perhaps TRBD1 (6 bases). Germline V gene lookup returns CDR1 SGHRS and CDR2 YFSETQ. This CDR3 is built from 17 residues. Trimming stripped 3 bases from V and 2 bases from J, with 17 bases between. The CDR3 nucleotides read TGCGCCAGCAGCTGGAATACGGGACACCTAAACACCGGGGAGCTGTTTTTT. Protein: CASSWNTGHLNTGELFF. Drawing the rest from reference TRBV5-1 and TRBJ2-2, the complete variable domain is KAGVTQTPRYLIKTRGQQVTLSCSPISGHRSVSWYQQTPGQGLQFLFEYFSETQRNKGNFPGRFSGRQFSNSRSEMNVSTLELGDSALYLCASSWNTGHLNTGELFFGEGSRLTVL.

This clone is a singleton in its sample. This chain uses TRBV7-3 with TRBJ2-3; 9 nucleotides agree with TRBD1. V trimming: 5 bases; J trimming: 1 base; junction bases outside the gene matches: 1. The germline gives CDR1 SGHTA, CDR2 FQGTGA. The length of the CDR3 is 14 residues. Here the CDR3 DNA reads TGTGCCAGCAGCCGGGACAGGGGCACAGATACGCAGTATTTT. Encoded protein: CASSRDRGTDTQYF.

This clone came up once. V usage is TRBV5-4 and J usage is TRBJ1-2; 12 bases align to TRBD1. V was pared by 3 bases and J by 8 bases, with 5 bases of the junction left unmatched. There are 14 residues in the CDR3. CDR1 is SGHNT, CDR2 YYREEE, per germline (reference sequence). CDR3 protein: CASSWGQGAEGYTF. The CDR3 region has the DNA TGTGCCAGCAGCTGGGGACAGGGGGCGGAAGGCTACACCTTC.

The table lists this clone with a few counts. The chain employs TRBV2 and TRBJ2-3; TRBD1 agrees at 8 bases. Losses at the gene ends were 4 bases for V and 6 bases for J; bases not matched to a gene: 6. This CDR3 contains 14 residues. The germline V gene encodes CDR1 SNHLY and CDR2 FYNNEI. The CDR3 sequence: CASSAWTGRDTQYF. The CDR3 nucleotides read TGTGCCAGCAGTGCCTGGACAGGGAGGGATACGCAGTATTTT.